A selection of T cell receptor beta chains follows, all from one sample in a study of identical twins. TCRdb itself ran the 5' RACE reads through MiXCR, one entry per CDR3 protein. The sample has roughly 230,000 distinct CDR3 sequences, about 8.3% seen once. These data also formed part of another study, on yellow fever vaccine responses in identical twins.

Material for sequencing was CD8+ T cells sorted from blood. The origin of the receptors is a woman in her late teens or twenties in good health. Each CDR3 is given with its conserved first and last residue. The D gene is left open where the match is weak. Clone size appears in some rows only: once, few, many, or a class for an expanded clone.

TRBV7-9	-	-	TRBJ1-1	CASSLEAGANTEAFF	TGTGCCAGCAGCTTAGAAGCAGGAGCGAACACTGAAGCTTTCTTT
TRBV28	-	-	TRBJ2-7	CASSSTTGTRISYEQYF	TGTGCCAGCAGTTCGACAACCGGGACAAGAATTTCCTACGAGCAGTACTTC
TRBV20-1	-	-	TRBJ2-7	CSQSTLSLSYEQYF	TGCAGTCAGTCGACCCTGTCCCTTTCCTACGAGCAGTACTTC
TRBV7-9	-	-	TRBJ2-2	CASTRNTGELFF	TGTGCCAGCACCCGAAACACCGGGGAGCTGTTTTTT
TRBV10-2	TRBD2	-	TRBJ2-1	CASSPVGSGVSEQFF	TGCGCCAGCAGTCCTGTTGGTAGCGGGGTATCTGAGCAGTTCTTC
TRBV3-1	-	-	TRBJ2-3	CAISDGSRDTQYF	TGTGCCATAAGTGACGGATCCCGAGATACGCAGTATTTT
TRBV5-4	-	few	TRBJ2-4	CASSLRAGIGNIQYF	TGTGCCAGCAGCTTGAGGGCAGGCATAGGAAACATTCAGTACTTC
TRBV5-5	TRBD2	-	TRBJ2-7	CASSAPGLAYYEQYF	TGTGCCAGCAGTGCGCCGGGACTAGCGTACTACGAGCAGTACTTC
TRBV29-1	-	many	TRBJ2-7	CSVATTLNYEQYF	TGCAGCGTTGCGACTACTCTCAACTACGAGCAGTACTTC
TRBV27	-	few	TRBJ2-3	CASSRGSPDTQYF	TGTGCCAGCAGCCGGGGTTCCCCAGATACGCAGTATTTT
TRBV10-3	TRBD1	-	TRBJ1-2	CATPAQTGTGETNYGYTF	TGTGCCACCCCCGCTCAAACCGGGACAGGGGAGACCAACTATGGCTACACCTTC
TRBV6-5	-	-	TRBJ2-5	CASSYAGPRETQYF	TGTGCCAGCAGTTACGCGGGGCCCCGAGAGACCCAGTACTTC
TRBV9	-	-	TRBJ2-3	CASSAQGTDTQYF	TGTGCCAGCAGCGCGCAGGGTACAGATACGCAGTATTTT
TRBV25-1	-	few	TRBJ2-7	CASTREQYF	TGTGCCAGCACTCGGGAGCAGTACTTC
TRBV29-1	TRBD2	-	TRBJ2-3	CSASGIGTDTQYF	TGCAGCGCAAGCGGGATAGGCACAGATACGCAGTATTTT
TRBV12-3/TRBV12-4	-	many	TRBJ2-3	CASSPPLSGPDTQYF	TGTGCCAGCAGTCCCCCATTATCGGGCCCAGATACGCAGTATTTT
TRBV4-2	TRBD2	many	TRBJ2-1	CASSQVTASGREPYNEQFF	TGTGCCAGCAGCCAAGTTACCGCAAGCGGGAGGGAGCCCTACAATGAGCAGTTCTTC
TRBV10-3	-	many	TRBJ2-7	CAISGQLVYEQYF	TGTGCCATCAGTGGACAGCTTGTCTACGAGCAGTACTTC
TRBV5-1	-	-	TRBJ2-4	CASSLVSGIAKNIQYF	TGCGCCAGCAGCTTGGTATCAGGGATTGCCAAAAACATTCAGTACTTC
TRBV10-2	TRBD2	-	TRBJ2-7	CASIQMPGLEGDEQYF	TGCGCCAGCATACAAATGCCGGGACTAGAAGGGGACGAGCAGTACTTC
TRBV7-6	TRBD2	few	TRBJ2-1	CASSVLAGGGGSYNEQFF	TGTGCCAGCTCCGTCCTAGCGGGAGGAGGTGGGTCCTACAATGAGCAGTTCTTC
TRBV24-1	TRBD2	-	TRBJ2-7	CATSDGTSPYEQYF	TGTGCCACCAGTGATGGGACTAGCCCCTACGAGCAGTACTTC